In its sample, the clone carrying this T cell receptor beta chain was seen a few times. The sample originates from a study of blood T cells in healthy people across ages. It was with a sample-barcoded 5' primer and a J-beta primer mix that a second PCR of about 7 to 12 cycles was run. Every cDNA molecule carried a tag from a template-switch adaptor bearing 12 random nucleotides. TCRdb processed the 5' RACE reads anew with MiXCR; each CDR3 protein has one entry. The sample lists 1.8 million or so distinct CDR3 sequences; roughly two fifths were seen once. The sequence was obtained from a human donor in good health. Sequenced input: blood.

The CDR3 here is CASSDGLAGETDTQYF. For the CDR3, the DNA is TGTGCCAGCAGTGATGGACTAGCGGGAGAAACAGATACGCAGTATTTT. The chain joins TRBV6-2 or TRBV6-3 to TRBJ2-3, with 13 bases matching TRBD2. V lost 5 bases to trimming and J lost 3 bases; unmatched junction nucleotides: 5. The length of the CDR3 is 16 residues. CDR1 and CDR2 (germline): MNHEY, SVGEGT.